Shown below are 13 T cell receptor beta chains from a single sample sequenced in a study of cytomegalovirus exposure and HLA in healthy donors. Repertoires were generated with immunoSEQ multiplex PCR, while TCRdb's copy carries only in-frame clones and drops some. The sample consists of 150,000 to 250,000 clones, 80% to 90% of them appearing once. Sequenced input: PBMCs. Every receptor here comes from a woman in her twenties or thirties in good health and CMV-seronegative.

The chain links TRBV19 to TRBJ1-1; 7 bases align to TRBD1. V shed 9 bases, J shed 10 bases, and the junction held 17 bases outside the gene matches. The CDR3 is 14 residues long. CDR1 and CDR2 (germline): LNHDA, SQIVND (reference sequence). DNA of the CDR3: TGTGCCAGCCGTAGGGTCCAGGGGGTGAGAGGAGCTTTCTTT. It yields the protein CASRRVQGVRGAFF.

The V call is TRBV28, the J call TRBJ1-2, with TRBD1 identical over 8 bases. The junction had 9 bases not matched to a gene; V was cut back by 4 bases and J by 8 bases. The CDR3 has 14 residues. Germline V CDR1 and CDR2: MDHEN, SYDVKM. CDR3 sequence reads: CASSWTGPPSGYTF. Written as DNA, the CDR3 is TGTGCCAGCAGTTGGACAGGGCCACCCTCCGGCTACACCTTC.

The rearrangement joins TRBV6-1 to TRBJ2-5, with TRBD2 matching over 8 bases. The CDR3 loop spans 14 amino acids. Losses at the gene ends were 5 bases for V and 1 base for J; bases not matched to a gene: 3. CDR1 and CDR2 (germline): MNHNS, SASEGT. The CDR3 DNA is TGTGCCAGCAGTCCTACTAGCGGCCAAGAGACCCAGTACTTC. Its protein is CASSPTSGQETQYF.

This clone was observed a few times. The chain uses TRBV5-1 and TRBJ2-7, with a possible D match to TRBD1 (5 bases). From germline, CDR1 is SGHRS and CDR2 YFSETQ. CDR3 size: 14 residues. Trimming took off 1 base at V and 4 bases at J, with 12 bases between the two ends. CDR3 in amino acids: CASSLMWGRYEQYF. In nucleotides, the CDR3 is TGCGCCAGCAGCTTGATGTGGGGCCGGTACGAGCAGTACTTC.

This chain joins TRBV1 and TRBJ2-3; the D call in the table, TRBD2, was not verified against the DNA. TRBV1 constitutes a pseudogene. The CDR3 totals 17 residues. The CDR3 sequence: CTSSLSCKREPPDTQYF. CDR3 coding DNA: TGCACCAGCAGCCTGAGCTGTAAGCGGGAGCCCCCAGATACGCAGTATTTT.

The chain couples TRBV5-1 to TRBJ2-3; 9 bases are a match to TRBD2. The germline V gene has CDR1 SGHRS and CDR2 YFSETQ. After removal of 1 base from V and 2 bases from J, the junction contained 8 bases not matched to a gene. The CDR3 has 17 residues. CDR3 region: CASSLKSSGTYTDTQYF. The DNA for the CDR3 is TGCGCCAGCAGCTTGAAATCTAGCGGGACTTACACAGATACGCAGTATTTT.

This clone has just a few counts. The chain carries TRBV5-4 and TRBJ2-2; the match to TRBD1 covers 8 bases. The V gene end was trimmed by 4 bases and the J gene end by 0 bases; junction bases not matched to a gene: 11. The CDR3 runs 18 residues. Germline-derived CDR1 and CDR2 are SGHNT and YYREEE (reference sequence). Written as DNA, the CDR3 is TGTGCCAGCAGCGGGGGACAGGCAGGGCCACCGAACACCGGGGAGCTGTTTTTT. Its protein is CASSGGQAGPPNTGELFF.

The chain has TRBV7-2 and TRBJ2-1; 9 positions match TRBD2. From germline, CDR1 is SGHTA and CDR2 FQGNSA. The trim removed 3 bases at V and 1 base at J, leaving 13 bases unmatched. The CDR3 runs 19 residues. The CDR3: CASSFPSKAGGPSYNEQFF. CDR3 coding DNA: TGTGCCAGCAGCTTTCCATCGAAGGCGGGGGGGCCATCCTACAATGAGCAGTTCTTC.

The CDR3 spells CASKGEKRELTGELFF. The DNA for the CDR3 is TGTGCCAGCAAGGGGGAGAAGCGGGAGTTAACCGGGGAGCTGTTTTTT. The rearrangement joins TRBV11-2 to TRBJ2-2; 8 positions agree with TRBD2. This CDR3 contains 16 residues. Unmatched junction bases numbered 12, after V lost 7 bases and J lost 5 bases. CDR1 is SGHAT and CDR2 is FQNNGV in the germline V gene.

The gene calls are TRBV10-2 and TRBJ2-7; the D gene is possibly TRBD1 (6 bases). This CDR3 has 14 amino acids. CDR1 and CDR2 (germline): WSHSY, SAAADI. The V and J ends lost 7 bases and 0 bases respectively, with 13 bases between them. The CDR3 loop reads CASTADSYSYEQYF. The CDR3 DNA follows: TGCGCCAGCACCGCGGACAGCTACTCCTACGAGCAGTACTTC.

V and J are TRBV9 and TRBJ1-2; maybe TRBD1 (5 bases). Germline V CDR1 and CDR2: SGDLS, YYNGEE. This CDR3 spans 15 amino acids. Trimming shortened V by 0 bases and J by 0 bases, and 9 bases separated the two germline ends. The CDR3 DNA reads as TGTGCCAGCAGCGTAGCTGGAGGGGCTAACTATGGCTACACCTTC. Its protein product is CASSVAGGANYGYTF.

The chain has TRBV19 and TRBJ1-2; 8 bases align to TRBD1. With 4 bases clipped from V and 8 bases from J, the junction kept 3 bases outside the gene matches. CDR3 length: 12 residues. Germline lookup yields CDR1 LNHDA and CDR2 SQIVND (reference sequence). The CDR3 sequence: CASSTTGEGYTF. In DNA, the CDR3 is TGTGCCAGTAGTACGACAGGGGAAGGCTACACCTTC.

The rearrangement joins TRBV4-1 to TRBJ2-1, with TRBD2 as a possible D gene (5 bases). V was cut by 8 bases and J by 6 bases, with 23 bases left in between. The length of the CDR3 is 16 residues. CDR1 is MGHRA and CDR2 is YSYEKL in the germline V gene. CDR3 nucleotide sequence: TGCGCCAGCCACTTCGAACTAGATCGGGCCGGCAATGAGCAGTTCTTC. This sequence encodes CASHFELDRAGNEQFF.